This T cell receptor (beta chain) was sequenced during a study of T cell repertoires in cytomegalovirus infection. TCRdb called the reads again in MiXCR, with one record for every CDR3 protein. The table records around 450,000 distinct CDR3 sequences, around 10% of them present only once. There are many counts of this clonotype. Antigen unknown. Study results and caveats: Cumulative public TCR beta family frequency identified carriers of CMV plus the relevant HLA.

Germline V gives CDR1 SEHNR, CDR2 FQNEAQ (reference sequence). V shed 5 bases and J shed 2 bases, with 16 bases lying between them. The CDR3 has 15 residues. This receptor was taken from a human donor in good health (CMV status not recorded). Some clones in this sample may be carry-over from other donors' samples. Input material: PBMCs. The chain links TRBV7-9 to TRBJ2-7, with a weak D call TRBD2 (5 bases). The CDR3 DNA sequence: TGTGCCAGCAGCCCCCCCTGGACTGATACCTACGAGCAGTACTTC. Its translation: CASSPPWTDTYEQYF.